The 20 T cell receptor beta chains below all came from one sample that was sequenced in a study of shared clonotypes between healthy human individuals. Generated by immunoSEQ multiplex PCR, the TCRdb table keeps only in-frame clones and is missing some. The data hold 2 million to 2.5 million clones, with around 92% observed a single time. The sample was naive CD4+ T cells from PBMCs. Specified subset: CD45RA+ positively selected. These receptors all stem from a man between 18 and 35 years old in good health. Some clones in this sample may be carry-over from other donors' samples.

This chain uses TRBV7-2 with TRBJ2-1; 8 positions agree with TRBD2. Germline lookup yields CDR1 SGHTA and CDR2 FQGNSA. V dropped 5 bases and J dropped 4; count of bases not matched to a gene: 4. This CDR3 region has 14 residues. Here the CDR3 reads CASSELAEYNEQFF. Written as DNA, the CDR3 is TGTGCCAGCAGCGAACTAGCGGAATACAATGAGCAGTTCTTC.

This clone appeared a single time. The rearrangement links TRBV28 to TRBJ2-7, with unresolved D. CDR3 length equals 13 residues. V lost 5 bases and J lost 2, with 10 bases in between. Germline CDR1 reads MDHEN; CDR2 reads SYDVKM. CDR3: CASSATFTYEQYF. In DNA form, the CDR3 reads TGTGCCAGCAGTGCGACATTTACCTACGAGCAGTACTTC.

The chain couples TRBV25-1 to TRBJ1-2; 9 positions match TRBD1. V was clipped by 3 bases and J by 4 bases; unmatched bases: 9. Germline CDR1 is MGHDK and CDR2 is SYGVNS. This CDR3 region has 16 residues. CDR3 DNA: TGTGCCAGCAGTGAGCCCTCCAGGACAGGGGTCTATGGCTACACCTTC. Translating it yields CASSEPSRTGVYGYTF.

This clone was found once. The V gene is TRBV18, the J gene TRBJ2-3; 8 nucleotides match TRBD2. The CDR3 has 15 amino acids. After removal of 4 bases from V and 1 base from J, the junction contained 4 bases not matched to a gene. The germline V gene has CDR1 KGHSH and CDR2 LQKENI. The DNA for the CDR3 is TGTGCCAGCTCACGTGGGACTAGTGGCACAGATACGCAGTATTTT. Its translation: CASSRGTSGTDTQYF.

CDR3 sequence (DNA): TGTGCCAGCAGTTTACCAGGATGGGGACAGGGCGACACTGAAGCTTTCTTT. Its translation: CASSLPGWGQGDTEAFF. This chain joins TRBV28 and TRBJ1-1; TRBD1 matches 9 bases. CDR3 length: 17 residues. Per the germline V gene, CDR1 is MDHEN and CDR2 is SYDVKM. Losses at the gene ends were 2 bases for V and 3 bases for J; bases not matched to a gene: 10. The full variable domain, with the rest looked up from reference TRBV28 and TRBJ1-1, is DVKVTQSSRYLVKRTGEKVFLECVQDMDHENMFWYRQDPGLGLRLIYFSYDVKMKEKGDIPEGYSVSREKKERFSLILESASTNQTSMYLCASSLPGWGQGDTEAFFGQGTRLTVV.

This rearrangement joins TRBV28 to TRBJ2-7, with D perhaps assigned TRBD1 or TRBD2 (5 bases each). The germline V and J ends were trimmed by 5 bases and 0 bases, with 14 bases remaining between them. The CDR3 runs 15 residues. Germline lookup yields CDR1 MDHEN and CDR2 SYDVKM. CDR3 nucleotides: TGTGCCAGCAGTGCGCCGGGGACGGACTCCTACGAGCAGTACTTC. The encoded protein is CASSAPGTDSYEQYF.

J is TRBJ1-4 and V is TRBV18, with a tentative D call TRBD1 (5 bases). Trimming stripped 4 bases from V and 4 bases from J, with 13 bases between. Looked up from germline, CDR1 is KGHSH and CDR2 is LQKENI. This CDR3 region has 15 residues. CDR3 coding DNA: TGTGCCAGCTCACTCCATGGTCAGGGTAATGAAAAACTGTTTTTT. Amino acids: CASSLHGQGNEKLFF.

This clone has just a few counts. CDR3 sequence (DNA): TGTGCCTGGAGTCTTGGGGGGTCCACTGAAGCTTTCTTT. Amino acids: CAWSLGGSTEAFF. The rearrangement uses TRBV30 and TRBJ1-1; TRBD1 might be the D (5 bases). The germline gives CDR1 GTSNPN, CDR2 SVGIG (reference sequence). V lost 2 bases, J lost 4 bases, and 11 bases lay in between. The CDR3 length is 13 residues.

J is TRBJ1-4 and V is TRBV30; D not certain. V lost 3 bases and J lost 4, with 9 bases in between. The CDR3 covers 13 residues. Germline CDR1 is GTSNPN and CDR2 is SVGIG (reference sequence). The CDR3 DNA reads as TGTGCCTGGAGCTGGCGGAATAATGAAAAACTGTTTTTT. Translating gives CAWSWRNNEKLFF.

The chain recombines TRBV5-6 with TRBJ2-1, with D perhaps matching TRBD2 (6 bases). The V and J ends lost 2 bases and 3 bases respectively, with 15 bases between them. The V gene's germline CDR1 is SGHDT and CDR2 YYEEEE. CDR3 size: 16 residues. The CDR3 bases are TGTGCCAGCAGCTTTAGGAGTAAGGGAGGCTACAATGAGCAGTTCTTC. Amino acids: CASSFRSKGGYNEQFF.

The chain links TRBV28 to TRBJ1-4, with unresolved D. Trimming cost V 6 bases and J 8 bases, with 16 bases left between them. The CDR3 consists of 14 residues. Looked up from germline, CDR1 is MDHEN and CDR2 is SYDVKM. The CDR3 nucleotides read TGTGCCAGCAGCGGATCCGTTGGAGAAGAAAAACTGTTTTTT. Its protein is CASSGSVGEEKLFF.

The CDR3 sequence is CASSLPGTSGPDTQYF. In DNA form, the CDR3 reads TGCGCCAGCAGCCTACCCGGGACTAGCGGCCCAGATACGCAGTATTTT. This chain uses TRBV5-1 with TRBJ2-3, with TRBD2 identical over 11 bases. Germline CDR1 reads SGHRS; CDR2 reads YFSETQ. The CDR3 loop spans 16 amino acids. The junction had 8 bases not matched to a gene; V was cut back by 4 bases and J by 4 bases.

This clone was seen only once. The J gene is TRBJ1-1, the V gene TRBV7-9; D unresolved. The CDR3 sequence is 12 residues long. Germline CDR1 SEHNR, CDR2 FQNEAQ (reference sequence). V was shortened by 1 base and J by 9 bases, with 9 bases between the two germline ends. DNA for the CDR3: TGTGCCAGCAGCTTAGTGATCCCAAAAGCTTTCTTT. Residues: CASSLVIPKAFF.

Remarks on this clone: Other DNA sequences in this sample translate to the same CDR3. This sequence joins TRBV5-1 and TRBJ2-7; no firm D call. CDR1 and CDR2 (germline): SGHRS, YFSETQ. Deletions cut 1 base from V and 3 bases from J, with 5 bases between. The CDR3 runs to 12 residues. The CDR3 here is CASSLPHYEQYF. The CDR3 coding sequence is TGCGCCAGCAGCTTGCCTCACTACGAGCAGTACTTC.

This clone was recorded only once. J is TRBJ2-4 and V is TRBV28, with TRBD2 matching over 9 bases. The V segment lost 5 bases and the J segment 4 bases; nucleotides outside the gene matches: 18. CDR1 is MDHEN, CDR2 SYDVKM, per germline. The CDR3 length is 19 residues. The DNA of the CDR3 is TGTGCCAGCAGTCCTAGACTAGCGGTCACGGCCCGACTAAAAAACATTCAGTACTTC. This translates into CASSPRLAVTARLKNIQYF.

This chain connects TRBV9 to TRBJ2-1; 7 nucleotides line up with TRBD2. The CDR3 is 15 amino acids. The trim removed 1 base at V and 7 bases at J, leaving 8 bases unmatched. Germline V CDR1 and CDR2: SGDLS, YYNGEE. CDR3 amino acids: CASSVMFGGINEQFF. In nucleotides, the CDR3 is TGTGCCAGCAGCGTAATGTTCGGGGGGATTAATGAGCAGTTCTTC.

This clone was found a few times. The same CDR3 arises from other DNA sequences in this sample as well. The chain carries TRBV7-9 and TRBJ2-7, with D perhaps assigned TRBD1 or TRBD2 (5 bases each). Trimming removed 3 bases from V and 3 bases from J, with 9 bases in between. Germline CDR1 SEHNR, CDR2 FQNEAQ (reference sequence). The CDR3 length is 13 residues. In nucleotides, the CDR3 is TGTGCCAGCAGCTTGGCAGGGAGCTACGAGCAGTACTTC. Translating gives CASSLAGSYEQYF.

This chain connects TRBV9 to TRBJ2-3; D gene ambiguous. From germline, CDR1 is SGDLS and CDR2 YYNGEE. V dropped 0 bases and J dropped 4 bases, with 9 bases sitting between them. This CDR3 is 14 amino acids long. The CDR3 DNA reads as TGTGCCAGCAGCGTAGTGAGTAGCTCAGATACGCAGTATTTT. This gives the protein CASSVVSSSDTQYF.

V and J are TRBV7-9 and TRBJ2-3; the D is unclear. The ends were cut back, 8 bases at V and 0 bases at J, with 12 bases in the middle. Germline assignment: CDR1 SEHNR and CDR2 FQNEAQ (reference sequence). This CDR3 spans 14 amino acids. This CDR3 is CASVQPTSTDTQYF. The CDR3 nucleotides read TGTGCCAGCGTTCAGCCTACTAGCACAGATACGCAGTATTTT.

The CDR3 coding sequence is TGTGCCAGCAGCTATAGCGGGGTCTACAATGAGCAGTTCTTC. Protein: CASSYSGVYNEQFF. This chain links TRBV7-3 with TRBJ2-1; 8 nucleotides align to TRBD2. Germline V CDR1 and CDR2: SGHTA, FQGTGA. The CDR3 totals 14 residues. V gave up 4 bases and J gave up 3 bases; unmatched junction bases: 2.